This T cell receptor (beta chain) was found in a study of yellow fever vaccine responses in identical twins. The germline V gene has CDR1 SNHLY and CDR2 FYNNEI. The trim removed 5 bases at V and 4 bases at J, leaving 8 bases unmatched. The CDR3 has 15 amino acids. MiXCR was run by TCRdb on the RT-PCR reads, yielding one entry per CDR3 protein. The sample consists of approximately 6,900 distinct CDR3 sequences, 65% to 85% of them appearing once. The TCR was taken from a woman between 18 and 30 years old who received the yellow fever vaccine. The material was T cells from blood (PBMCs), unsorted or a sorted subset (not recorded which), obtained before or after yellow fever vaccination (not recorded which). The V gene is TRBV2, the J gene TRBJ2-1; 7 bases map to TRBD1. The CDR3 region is CASSPRQGKYNEQFF. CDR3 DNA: TGTGCCAGCAGTCCCAGACAGGGCAAATACAATGAGCAGTTCTTC.